The next 26 T cell receptor beta chains were all read from a single sample in a study of CD8+ T cells in alopecia areata. Treatment in this sample: oral pan-JAK inhibitor, 5-10 mg twice daily. cDNA serving as the sequencing template came from extracted, reverse transcribed RNA. Some clones are missing from TCRdb's copy, which holds only in-frame ones; the method was immunoSEQ multiplex PCR. The sample lists fewer than 150,000 clones, 75% to 85% occurring once. The sequences come from CD8+ T cells sorted from blood, collected at week 4, from a patient treated with tofacitinib. The receptors originated from a human donor with alopecia areata.

The chain carries TRBV29-1 and TRBJ2-5; weak D call: TRBD1 (6 bases). The CDR3 runs to 15 residues. Germline values: CDR1 SQVTM, CDR2 ANQGSEA. V lost 0 bases and J lost 3, with 14 bases in between. The CDR3 loop is CSVEDGGMGKETQYF. CDR3 coding DNA: TGCAGCGTTGAAGATGGGGGCATGGGAAAAGAGACCCAGTACTTC.

The rearrangement joins TRBV7-9 to TRBJ1-1; TRBD1 agrees at 9 bases. The V gene end was trimmed by 4 bases and the J gene end by 3 bases; junction bases not matched to a gene: 6. This CDR3 has 15 residues. CDR1 and CDR2 (germline): SEHNR, FQNEAQ (reference sequence). The CDR3, as DNA: TGTGCCAGCAGCTCAGGACAGGGGAGGCACACTGAAGCTTTCTTT. Translating it yields CASSSGQGRHTEAFF.

The V gene is TRBV30, the J gene TRBJ2-3; 11 bases fit TRBD2. V lost 2 bases, J lost 5 bases, and 9 bases stayed unmatched. Germline V CDR1 and CDR2: GTSNPN, SVGIG (reference sequence). This CDR3 has 16 amino acids. The CDR3 region is CAWSPGVSGGGDTQYF. Written as DNA, the CDR3 is TGTGCCTGGAGTCCCGGAGTTAGCGGGGGGGGAGATACGCAGTATTTT.

This clone was seen a handful of times. The rearrangement links TRBV7-9 to TRBJ2-3, with 7 bases identical to TRBD2. The germline gives CDR1 SEHNR, CDR2 FQNEAQ (reference sequence). J gave up 6 bases and V 4 bases, and 7 bases lay outside the gene matches. The CDR3 is made up of 14 amino acids. The CDR3 sequence is CASSYRTSYDTQYF. As DNA, the CDR3 is TGTGCCAGCAGCTACCGGACTAGTTACGATACGCAGTATTTT.

The chain combines TRBV2 with TRBJ2-1; D unclear. CDR1 SNHLY and CDR2 FYNNEI come from the germline V gene. V lost 3 bases, J lost 0 bases, and 9 bases lay in between. CDR3 length: 15 residues. This CDR3 reads CASSDRRNSYNEQFF. CDR3 bases: TGTGCCAGCAGTGATCGACGGAACTCCTACAATGAGCAGTTCTTC.

The chain recombines TRBV27 with TRBJ2-1; D may correspond to TRBD1 or TRBD2 (5 bases each). CDR1 is MNHEY and CDR2 is SMNVEV in the germline V gene (reference sequence). Trimming stripped 5 bases from V and 6 bases from J, with 17 bases between. The CDR3 is 15 amino acids. DNA of the CDR3: TGTGCCAGCAGTCCAGCCGGGGTAGGGGCCAATGAGCAGTTCTTC. Amino acid sequence: CASSPAGVGANEQFF.

This rearrangement joins TRBV2 to TRBJ1-5, with D hard to call. Germline-derived CDR1 and CDR2 are SNHLY and FYNNEI. The CDR3 length is 15 residues. V lost 3 bases and J 5 bases, leaving 14 bases between the germline ends. The CDR3 here is CASSEYSNIDQPQHF. For the CDR3, the DNA is TGTGCCAGCAGTGAGTACAGCAATATAGATCAGCCCCAGCATTTT.

This clone was picked up a small number of times. The V call is TRBV7-9, the J call TRBJ2-3; D is ambiguous. This CDR3 region has 15 residues. V was shortened by 4 bases and J by 0 bases, with 11 bases between the two germline ends. Germline CDR1 is SEHNR and CDR2 is FQNEAQ (reference sequence). The CDR3 here is CASSWTETSTDTQYF. CDR3 bases: TGTGCCAGCAGCTGGACGGAGACTAGCACAGATACGCAGTATTTT.

This chain connects TRBV27 to TRBJ2-3; D assignment may be TRBD1 or TRBD2 (6 bases each). Trimming cost V 2 bases and J 5 bases, with 20 bases left between them. The CDR3 is 17 amino acids. Germline CDR1 MNHEY, CDR2 SMNVEV (reference sequence). CDR3 nucleotides: TGTGCCAGCAGTTTACTGACCGGGGGCCCTTTGCAAGATACGCAGTATTTT. Protein: CASSLLTGGPLQDTQYF.

In this sample, this clone turned up a few times. The chain employs TRBV29-1 and TRBJ2-5, with 10 bases identical to TRBD1. The length of the CDR3 is 13 residues. CDR1 is SQVTM, CDR2 ANQGSEA, per germline. Trimming took 6 bases from V and 5 from J; bases not matched to a gene: 6. CDR3 amino acids: CSVGTGEDETQYF. The CDR3 DNA sequence: TGCAGCGTAGGGACAGGGGAGGACGAGACCCAGTACTTC.

The CDR3, as DNA: TGTGCCAGCAGTCCCGACCTGGGGGGGGCTTCACCCCTCCACTTT. Protein sequence: CASSPDLGGASPLHF. The V and J genes are TRBV6-1 and TRBJ1-6; the D gene is possibly TRBD1 (6 bases). The CDR3 runs to 15 residues. Trimming cost V 5 bases and J 9 bases, with 17 bases left between them. Germline-derived CDR1 and CDR2 are MNHNS and SASEGT.

The rearrangement uses TRBV7-8 and TRBJ2-6; D remains ambiguous. Trimming left V 5 bases short and J 3 bases short, with 11 bases between. CDR1 SGHVS and CDR2 FQNEAQ come from the germline V gene. CDR3 size: 15 residues. CDR3 nucleotide sequence: TGTGCCAGCAGCCCCCCTGGGCGTGGGGCCAACGTCCTGACTTTC. It specifies CASSPPGRGANVLTF.

The V gene is TRBV4-1, the J gene TRBJ1-2; possible D gene TRBD1, 6 bases. Germline CDR1 MGHRA, CDR2 YSYEKL. This CDR3 region has 14 residues. Trimming left V 2 bases short and J 7 bases short, with 14 bases between. The DNA for the CDR3 is TGCGCCAGCAGCCAAATTGAAACCAGGGGTGGCTACACCTTC. It is translated as CASSQIETRGGYTF.

The chain recombines TRBV28 with TRBJ2-7, with D possibly being TRBD2 (5 bases). The V end was cut by 1 base, the J end by 2 bases, with 15 bases between. This CDR3 spans 16 amino acids. From germline, CDR1 is MDHEN and CDR2 SYDVKM. In DNA, the CDR3 is TGTGCCAGCAGTTTATCGGACGGACTCGGGGCCTACGAGCAGTACTTC. Translation gives CASSLSDGLGAYEQYF. The full variable domain, rest sourced from reference TRBV28 and TRBJ2-7, is DVKVTQSSRYLVKRTGEKVFLECVQDMDHENMFWYRQDPGLGLRLIYFSYDVKMKEKGDIPEGYSVSREKKERFSLILESASTNQTSMYLCASSLSDGLGAYEQYFGPGTRLTVT.

The rearrangement joins TRBV6-5 to TRBJ1-6; D remains ambiguous. The V end lost 0 bases, the J end lost 1 base, and 7 bases lay between the germline ends. The length of the CDR3 is 16 residues. Germline CDR1 reads MNHEY; CDR2 reads SVGAGI. The CDR3 reads CASSYSDGSYNSPLHF. The CDR3 bases are TGTGCCAGCAGTTACTCGGACGGGTCCTATAATTCACCCCTCCACTTT.

CDR3 bases: TGTGCCAGCATTGCGGCCGCTGAAGCTTTCTTT. This sequence encodes CASIAAAEAFF. The chain uses TRBV6-6 and TRBJ1-1; D not certain. Germline assignment: CDR1 MNHNY and CDR2 SVGAGI (reference sequence). The CDR3 runs 11 residues. Trimming left V 7 bases short and J 6 bases short, with 9 bases between.

The genes are TRBV2 and TRBJ2-3; 8 bases are a match to TRBD1. The V gene's germline CDR1 is SNHLY and CDR2 FYNNEI. V gave up 3 bases and J gave up 7 bases; unmatched junction bases: 9. The CDR3 is made up of 15 amino acids. The DNA for the CDR3 is TGTGCCAGCAGTGACGAGGACAGGGCCCCATATACGCAGTATTTT. Protein sequence: CASSDEDRAPYTQYF.

For this clone: One end of the junction fails to match germline, which may point to a read error. The rearrangement links TRBV7-7 to TRBJ2-5; D is uncertain. The CDR3 length is 12 residues. Germline V gene sequence: CDR1 SSHAT, CDR2 FNYEAQ (reference sequence). The CDR3 here is CASSPLPETQYF. CDR3 nucleotides: TGTGCTAGCAGCCCCTTACCCGAGACCCAGTACTTC.

This chain connects TRBV9 to TRBJ2-2, with unresolved D. Germline CDR1 and CDR2: SGDLS and YYNGEE. Trimming took off 4 bases at V and 4 bases at J, with 5 bases between the two ends. CDR3 length: 12 residues. The CDR3 DNA reads TGTGCCAGCAGCCTGGGCACCGGGGAGCTGTTTTTT. Protein sequence: CASSLGTGELFF.

The chain is built from TRBV10-3 and TRBJ2-7, with a possible D match to TRBD1 (5 bases). Trimming took 3 bases from V and 3 from J, leaving 18 bases between them. The CDR3 is made up of 16 amino acids. CDR1 ENHRY and CDR2 SYGVKD come from the germline V gene. The DNA for the CDR3 is TGTGCCATCAGTGACTTAGGGGAAAATGGGGACTACGAGCAGTACTTC. Amino acid sequence: CAISDLGENGDYEQYF.

This chain links TRBV5-4 with TRBJ2-1, with 10 bases fitting TRBD2. The germline V gene encodes CDR1 SGHNT and CDR2 YYREEE (reference sequence). After removal of 2 bases from V and 9 bases from J, the junction contained 8 bases not matched to a gene. The CDR3 has 15 residues. The CDR3 coding sequence is TGTGCCAGCAGCTTCACTAGCGGGGCGTGGAGTGAGCAGTTCTTC. This codes for CASSFTSGAWSEQFF.

This clone was seen just once. The V gene is TRBV19, the J gene TRBJ2-6; D gene uncertain. From germline, CDR1 is LNHDA and CDR2 SQIVND (reference sequence). Trimming shortened V by 6 bases and J by 0 bases, and 0 bases separated the two germline ends. This CDR3 is built from 12 residues. DNA for the CDR3: TGTGCCAGTAGCTCTGGGGCCAACGTCCTGACTTTC. This sequence encodes CASSSGANVLTF.

The sample holds one count of this clone. The chain has TRBV7-9 and TRBJ2-7; the match to TRBD1 covers 7 bases. Germline V gene lookup returns CDR1 SEHNR and CDR2 FQNEAQ (reference sequence). J was trimmed by 2 bases and V by 1 base; bases with no gene match: 2. This CDR3 has 14 amino acids. DNA of the CDR3: TGTGCCAGCAGCTTAGTGGGACAGACCTACGAGCAGTACTTC. As protein: CASSLVGQTYEQYF.

This clone was detected only a few times. The rearrangement uses TRBV13 and TRBJ2-2; D uncertain. V shed 5 bases and J shed 2 bases, with 12 bases lying between them. This CDR3 spans 15 amino acids. CDR1 is PRHDT and CDR2 is FYEKMQ in the germline V gene (reference sequence). CDR3 coding DNA: TGTGCCAGCAGCCCCCTTGGGGAAAACACCGGGGAGCTGTTTTTT. Encoded protein: CASSPLGENTGELFF.

The genes are TRBV4-3 and TRBJ2-2; D is perhaps TRBD1 (6 bases). Trimming took 0 bases from V and 1 from J, leaving 15 bases between them. Germline V gene lookup returns CDR1 LGHNA and CDR2 YSLEER. The CDR3 has 18 amino acids. This CDR3 reads CASSQEYVGTLNTGELFF. Here the CDR3 DNA reads TGCGCCAGCAGCCAAGAGTATGTAGGGACATTGAACACCGGGGAGCTGTTTTTT.

The V and J genes are TRBV13 and TRBJ1-1; 7 nucleotides agree with TRBD1. The CDR3 loop spans 15 amino acids. J was trimmed by 0 bases and V by 3 bases; bases with no gene match: 4. CDR1 PRHDT and CDR2 FYEKMQ come from the germline V gene (reference sequence). For the CDR3, the DNA is TGTGCCAGCAGCTTCTCCGGGACAGTGAACACTGAAGCTTTCTTT. Translated: CASSFSGTVNTEAFF. Based on the CDR3 plus reference TRBV13 and TRBJ1-1, the full variable domain is AAGVIQSPRHLIKEKRETATLKCYPIPRHDTVYWYQQGPGQDPQFLISFYEKMQSDKGSIPDRFSAQQFSDYHSELNMSSLELGDSALYFCASSFSGTVNTEAFFGQGTRLTVV.